These 2 T cell receptor beta chains originate from one sample sequenced in a study of T cell responses to AZD1222 COVID-19 vaccine. The table came from immunoSEQ multiplex PCR; TCRdb's copy has only in-frame clones and leaves some out. The table lists 150,000 to 200,000 clones, about nine tenths of them singletons. Here the sequenced sample was peripheral blood, taken 28 days after the second AZD1222 dose. The receptors were sampled from an adult who received the AZD1222 COVID-19 vaccine.

Concerning this clone itself: A junction boundary mismatches the germline segment, possibly from a read error. J is TRBJ1-5 and V is TRBV2; 8 bases match TRBD1. CDR1 SNHLY and CDR2 FYNNEI come from the germline V gene. This CDR3 is built from 15 residues. The CDR3 nucleotides are TGTGCCAGCAGGGAAGACAGGGGTAGCAATCAGCCCCAGCATTTT. Translating it yields CASREDRGSNQPQHF.

J is TRBJ1-2 and V is TRBV5-6, with TRBD1 identical over 7 bases. This CDR3 is 14 amino acids long. J lost 2 bases, V lost 1 base, and 2 bases had no gene match. The germline CDR1 and CDR2 sequences are SGHDT and YYEEEE. In DNA, the CDR3 is TGTGCCAGCAGCTTGACAGGGGAGAACTATGGCTACACCTTC. Translation gives CASSLTGENYGYTF.